Shown below are 11 T cell receptor beta chains from a single sample sequenced in a study of breast tumors, draining lymph nodes, adjacent tissues. The lymph nodes were axillary draining lymph nodes from breast cancer patients. In TCRdb, the multiplex PCR reads were re-called with MiXCR into one record per CDR3 protein. The sample lists some 150,000 distinct CDR3 sequences, approximately 20% occurring once. The sequenced material came from axillary lymph node tissue. The receptors were gathered from a female donor with breast cancer. Some clones in this sample may be carry-over from other donors' samples.

Many counts were recorded for this clonotype. This chain connects TRBV5-6 to TRBJ2-1; 9 bases agree with TRBD1. The CDR3 spans 15 residues. Trimming took 4 bases from V and 2 from J; bases not matched to a gene: 4. Germline assignment: CDR1 SGHDT and CDR2 YYEEEE. This chain's CDR3 is CASSGGQGTYNEQFF. DNA for the CDR3: TGTGCCAGCAGCGGAGGACAGGGGACCTACAATGAGCAGTTCTTC.

Remarks on this clonotype: A much larger clone differs from this one at a single base, so this may be a read error. The chain carries TRBV9 and TRBJ2-2; TRBD1 or TRBD2 may be the D gene (5 bases each). V lost 0 bases, J lost 7 bases, and 16 bases lay in between. The CDR3 consists of 16 residues. Germline loops: CDR1 SGDLS, CDR2 YYNGEE. CDR3 protein: CASSVGSGLAGGELFF. The CDR3 DNA reads as TGTGCCAGCAGCGTAGGGTCGGGGCTAGCTGGCGGGGAGCTGTTTTTT.

About this clonotype itself: This may be a read error, as it is one base from a much larger clone. The chain carries TRBV28 and TRBJ2-2; D gene ambiguous. The CDR3 sequence is 11 residues long. V was pared by 6 bases and J by 4 bases, with 3 bases between. CDR1 MDHEN and CDR2 SYDVKM come from the germline V gene. This CDR3 is CASSTTGELFF. For the CDR3, the DNA is TGTGCCAGCAGCACCACCGGGGAGCTGTTTTTT.

This clonotype was seen at least ten times. J is TRBJ2-7 and V is TRBV7-2; D is uncertain. Looked up from germline, CDR1 is SGHTA and CDR2 is FQGNSA. With 6 bases removed from V and 0 bases from J, the gap between germline ends came to 12 bases. This CDR3 contains 14 residues. The CDR3 DNA reads TGTGCCAGCAGTTTCATCGGGTTCTCCTACGAGCAGTACTTC. Translated: CASSFIGFSYEQYF.

As for this clonotype: A read error may explain this, as a much larger clone is one base away. This chain joins TRBV12-3 or TRBV12-4 and TRBJ2-1; 9 bases are a match to TRBD1. The CDR3 loop spans 16 amino acids. In DNA, the CDR3 is TGTGCCAGCAGGCTTAATACAGGGGGCCCCTACAAGGAGCAGTTCTTC. This codes for CASRLNTGGPYKEQFF.

This clonotype appeared many times. The genes are TRBV6-5 and TRBJ2-1; TRBD2 matches at 13 bases. V lost 4 bases to trimming and J lost 7 bases; unmatched junction nucleotides: 4. Germline V gene sequence: CDR1 MNHEY, CDR2 SVGAGI. This CDR3 contains 15 residues. The CDR3 DNA sequence: TGTGCCAGCAGTTCCGGGACTAGCGGGGTAAATGAGCAGTTCTTC. This codes for CASSSGTSGVNEQFF.

This clonotype has a count of ten or more. The gene calls are TRBV9 and TRBJ2-2; TRBD2 might be the D (5 bases). The germline gives CDR1 SGDLS, CDR2 YYNGEE. V was clipped by 0 bases and J by 6 bases, with 9 bases between them. This CDR3 region has 14 residues. CDR3 residues: CASSVGGLAGELFF. CDR3 DNA: TGTGCCAGCAGCGTAGGAGGGTTGGCCGGGGAGCTGTTTTTT.

This clonotype was detected ten times or more. This chain links TRBV20-1 with TRBJ2-1; the D gene is possibly TRBD2 (5 bases). This CDR3 region has 15 residues. Germline lookup yields CDR1 DFQATT and CDR2 SNEGSKA (reference sequence). The V gene lost 6 bases and the J gene lost 2 bases, with 17 bases spanning the gap. CDR3 sequence (DNA): TGCAGTGCCGTAGGAACAAGCGGTACCTACAATGAGCAGTTCTTC. Translating gives CSAVGTSGTYNEQFF.

This clonotype has a count of ten or more. The chain couples TRBV19 to TRBJ2-2; a weak D match, TRBD2 (6 bases). This CDR3 is built from 17 residues. V dropped 5 bases and J dropped 2 bases, with 18 bases sitting between them. The germline CDR1 and CDR2 sequences are LNHDA and SQIVND (reference sequence). Here the CDR3 DNA reads TGTGCCAGTAGTGACCGGAGGGGCAAAACCAACACCGGGGAGCTGTTTTTT. Protein product: CASSDRRGKTNTGELFF.

This clonotype was observed many times. The chain combines TRBV20-1 with TRBJ2-3; D is unclear. CDR3 length: 11 residues. Germline V CDR1 and CDR2: DFQATT, SNEGSKA (reference sequence). V dropped 1 base and J dropped 2 bases, with 1 base sitting between them. The CDR3 spells CSARVTDTQYF. CDR3 nucleotide sequence: TGCAGTGCTAGAGTCACAGATACGCAGTATTTT.

In its sample, this clonotype was seen many times. The genes are TRBV7-2 and TRBJ2-3; no clear D gene. Trimming shortened V by 5 bases and J by 3 bases, and 12 bases separated the two germline ends. Germline CDR1 SGHTA, CDR2 FQGNSA. CDR3 size: 14 residues. The CDR3 DNA reads TGTGCCAGCAGCCCCTATCCAGAAACAGATACGCAGTATTTT. Amino acid sequence: CASSPYPETDTQYF. The full variable domain, with the rest looked up from reference TRBV7-2 and TRBJ2-3, is GAGVSQSPSNKVTEKGKDVELRCDPISGHTALYWYRQSLGQGLEFLIYFQGNSAPDKSGLPSDRFSAERTGGSVSTLTIQRTQQEDSAVYLCASSPYPETDTQYFGPGTRLTVL.